This T cell receptor (beta chain) was identified in a study of CD8 T cells in ankylosing spondylitis. Each CDR3 protein gets one entry after TCRdb re-called the 5' RACE reads with MiXCR. The table records more than 300,000 distinct CDR3 sequences, less than 10% of them present only once. Study results and caveats: Characteristic, it appeared, of ankylosing spondylitis blood was a TCR beta motif of about eight highly homologous variants.

Points on this clonotype: Its target is unknown.

Germline loops: CDR1 MNHEY, CDR2 SMNVEV (reference sequence). V lost 1 base and J 4 bases, leaving 11 bases between the germline ends. There are 15 residues in the CDR3. Sequencing used blood, either unsorted or a sorted T cell fraction (not recorded which). The gene calls are TRBV27 and TRBJ2-1, with D perhaps TRBD2 (6 bases). This clonotype was obtained from a male donor with ankylosing spondylitis. For the CDR3, the DNA is TGTGCCAGCAGTTTATTTAGGACTACATACAATGAGCAGTTCTTC. Its protein is CASSLFRTTYNEQFF.